Following are 21 T cell receptor beta chains from one sample sequenced in a study of blood T cell repertoires in COVID-19 (dated by TCRdb to 2018 to 2021). The library relied on the immunoSEQ multiplex PCR assay. Entries here come from immuneACCESS through TCRdb and include only in-frame sequences with V and J called. Some clones fail to appear in such tables; in the studies checked, an unresolved V gene covers under half of the shortfall, and the cause of the remainder is unknown. Within this sample are 65,000 to 100,000 clones, with 70% to 90% of them counted one time only. The ten biggest clones cover more than 8% of the sample. Material for sequencing was peripheral blood. The receptors stem from a man in his forties or fifties with acute or convalescent COVID-19.

The gene calls are TRBV11-3 and TRBJ2-7; D perhaps matches TRBD1 (6 bases). Trimming removed 2 bases at V and 4 bases at J, with 24 bases between. CDR3 length: 18 amino acids. CDR1 is SGHNT and CDR2 is YENEEA in the germline V gene. CDR3 in amino acids: CASSLYAQGRTLVYEQYV. In DNA form, the CDR3 reads TGTGCCAGCAGCTTATATGCCCAGGGGCGAACCTTAGTTTACGAGCAGTACGTC.

This clone occurred once. The chain has TRBV7-2 and TRBJ2-2, with D perhaps TRBD2 (5 bases). The CDR3 has 15 amino acids. The germline V gene encodes CDR1 SGHTA and CDR2 FQGNSA. V was trimmed by 3 bases and J by 1 base, leaving 9 bases between them. CDR3 residues: CASSFRGMNTGELFF. As DNA, the CDR3 is TGTGCCAGCAGCTTTCGGGGAATGAACACCGGGGAGCTGTTTTTT. The variable domain in full, with the rest retrieved from reference TRBV7-2 and TRBJ2-2, is GAGVSQSPSNKVTEKGKDVELRCDPISGHTALYWYRQSLGQGLEFLIYFQGNSAPDKSGLPSDRFSAERTGGSVSTLTIQRTQQEDSAVYLCASSFRGMNTGELFFGEGSRLTVL.

This chain joins TRBV28 and TRBJ1-5; a possible D gene is TRBD1 (6 bases). The V gene's germline CDR1 is MDHEN and CDR2 SYDVKM. Trimming took off 2 bases at V and 4 bases at J, with 9 bases between the two ends. There are 14 residues in the CDR3. This CDR3 is CASSLGQTNQPQHF. CDR3 bases: TGTGCCAGCAGTTTAGGACAGACTAATCAGCCCCAGCATTTT.

The CDR3 sequence: CASSYLSGVYNEQFF. As DNA, the CDR3 is TGTGCCAGCAGTTACCTCAGCGGGGTCTACAATGAGCAGTTCTTC. The chain carries TRBV6-5 and TRBJ2-1; 7 bases fit TRBD2. Germline V gene lookup returns CDR1 MNHEY and CDR2 SVGAGI. V shed 2 bases and J 3 bases; nucleotides not matched to a gene: 4. The CDR3 has 15 residues.

J is TRBJ2-1 and V is TRBV5-8; 10 bases map to TRBD1. Germline V lookup: CDR1 SGHTS, CDR2 YDEGEE. V trimming: 7 bases; J trimming: 7 bases; junction bases outside the gene matches: 11. The length of the CDR3 is 15 residues. DNA for the CDR3: TGTGCCAGCTATTTAGGACAGGGGGAGGGGAATGAGCAGTTCTTC. Its protein is CASYLGQGEGNEQFF.

Points on this clone: Other nucleotide sequences in the sample specify the same CDR3. The rearrangement links TRBV19 to TRBJ1-1; D gene uncertain. Trimming took off 3 bases at V and 0 bases at J, with 11 bases between the two ends. The CDR3 extends over 15 amino acids. Germline CDR1 LNHDA, CDR2 SQIVND (reference sequence). In DNA, the CDR3 is TGTGCCAGTAGTATTCTTGGTCGGGTGAACACTGAAGCTTTCTTT. Amino acid sequence: CASSILGRVNTEAFF.

The chain combines TRBV2 with TRBJ1-1, with 7 bases aligning to TRBD1. Germline CDR1 is SNHLY and CDR2 is FYNNEI. The CDR3 length is 17 residues. V was clipped by 0 bases and J by 3 bases; unmatched bases: 10. CDR3 coding DNA: TGTGCCAGCAGTGAAGCTAGGGGGCCGCGGAGCGACACTGAAGCTTTCTTT. Protein product: CASSEARGPRSDTEAFF.

The gene calls are TRBV7-2 and TRBJ1-1, with D unclear. This CDR3 has 12 amino acids. The V gene lost 3 bases and the J gene lost 3 bases, with 5 bases spanning the gap. Germline CDR1 reads SGHTA; CDR2 reads FQGNSA. This CDR3 reads CASSFTYTEAFF. The CDR3 DNA follows: TGTGCCAGCAGCTTTACATACACTGAAGCTTTCTTT.

This sequence joins TRBV4-1 and TRBJ2-3; 7 bases align to TRBD2. The CDR3 has 14 residues. J lost 8 bases, V lost 0 bases, and 5 bases had no gene match. Germline CDR1 reads MGHRA; CDR2 reads YSYEKL. CDR3 sequence: CASSQDELAGTQYF. CDR3 coding DNA: TGCGCCAGCAGCCAAGATGAATTAGCGGGTACGCAGTATTTT.

J is TRBJ1-4 and V is TRBV28, with 9 bases identical to TRBD1. CDR3 length: 14 amino acids. The ends lost 4 bases at V and 7 bases at J; junction bases unmatched: 4. Germline CDR1 is MDHEN and CDR2 is SYDVKM. The CDR3 sequence: CASSSGTGTEKLFF. In DNA, the CDR3 is TGTGCCAGCAGTTCGGGGACAGGGACTGAAAAACTGTTTTTT. Using reference TRBV28 and TRBJ1-4 for the parts outside the CDR3, the full variable domain is DVKVTQSSRYLVKRTGEKVFLECVQDMDHENMFWYRQDPGLGLRLIYFSYDVKMKEKGDIPEGYSVSREKKERFSLILESASTNQTSMYLCASSSGTGTEKLFFGSGTQLSVL.

There are a few counts of this clone. The rearrangement joins TRBV2 to TRBJ2-1, with 7 bases lining up with TRBD2. The length of the CDR3 is 14 residues. From germline, CDR1 is SNHLY and CDR2 FYNNEI. V trimming: 5 bases; J trimming: 5 bases; junction bases outside the gene matches: 6. CDR3 in amino acids: CASSFKGLNNEQFF. The CDR3 region has the DNA TGTGCCAGCAGTTTCAAGGGACTAAACAATGAGCAGTTCTTC.

In this sample, this clone turned up once. V is TRBV7-3 and J is TRBJ1-1; 7 bases match TRBD1. The CDR3 is 14 residues long. Germline CDR1 reads SGHTA; CDR2 reads FQGTGA. The V and J ends lost 6 bases and 3 bases, in that order; junction bases with no gene match: 7. The CDR3, as DNA: TGTGCCAGCAGTCGACAGGGTGGGGACACTGAAGCTTTCTTT. It is translated as CASSRQGGDTEAFF. Filled out from reference TRBV7-3 and TRBJ1-1, the complete variable domain reads GAGVSQTPSNKVTEKGKYVELRCDPISGHTALYWYRQSLGQGPEFLIYFQGTGAADDSGLPNDRFFAVRPEGSVSTLKIQRTERGDSAVYLCASSRQGGDTEAFFGQGTRLTVV.

The chain employs TRBV5-4 and TRBJ2-1, with 8 bases that match TRBD1. The V segment lost 3 bases and the J segment 0 bases; nucleotides outside the gene matches: 8. CDR1 SGHNT and CDR2 YYREEE come from the germline V gene (reference sequence). The CDR3 contains 17 residues. CDR3 loop: CASSSLRTGSSYNEQFF. The CDR3 DNA reads as TGTGCCAGCAGCTCCCTCCGGACAGGGAGCTCCTACAATGAGCAGTTCTTC. The entire variable domain, with the rest obtained from reference TRBV5-4 and TRBJ2-1, is as follows: ETGVTQSPTHLIKTRGQQVTLRCSSQSGHNTVSWYQQALGQGPQFIFQYYREEENGRGNFPPRFSGLQFPNYSSELNVNALELDDSALYLCASSSLRTGSSYNEQFFGPGTRLTVL.

The V and J genes are TRBV19 and TRBJ2-6, with D hard to call. Germline values: CDR1 LNHDA, CDR2 SQIVND (reference sequence). The V end lost 5 bases, the J end lost 3 bases, and 8 bases lay between the germline ends. This CDR3 comprises 14 residues. The CDR3 nucleotides are TGTGCCAGTAGTGGAACGGGTGGGGCCAACGTCCTGACTTTC. It codes for CASSGTGGANVLTF.

The gene calls are TRBV5-4 and TRBJ2-3; 7 positions agree with TRBD1. J was trimmed by 2 bases and V by 3 bases; bases with no gene match: 6. This CDR3 spans 15 amino acids. In germline, CDR1 is SGHNT, CDR2 YYREEE (reference sequence). CDR3 protein: CASSSTGADTDTQYF. CDR3 nucleotide sequence: TGTGCCAGCAGCTCAACAGGGGCAGACACAGATACGCAGTATTTT.

This chain links TRBV12-3 or TRBV12-4 with TRBJ1-3; no clear D. The CDR3 length is 11 residues. V lost 7 bases and J lost 4, with 5 bases in between. CDR3 in amino acids: CASNMGNTIYF. The CDR3 region has the DNA TGTGCCAGCAATATGGGAAACACCATATATTTT.

The chain joins TRBV7-2 to TRBJ1-1, with 7 positions matching TRBD1. The V gene's germline CDR1 is SGHTA and CDR2 FQGNSA. V lost 1 base and J lost 10; bases outside the gene matches: 6. The CDR3 has 13 residues. The CDR3 sequence: CASSLEDRVAAFF. As DNA, the CDR3 is TGTGCCAGCAGCTTAGAAGACAGGGTTGCAGCTTTCTTT.

This chain links TRBV4-2 with TRBJ2-2; possibly TRBD2 for D (7 bases). The CDR3 runs to 15 residues. Deletions cut 0 bases from V and 5 bases from J, with 10 bases between. Germline-derived CDR1 and CDR2 are LGHNA and YNFKEQ. The CDR3: CASSQDGRGTGELFF. Here the CDR3 DNA reads TGTGCCAGCAGCCAAGATGGGAGGGGGACCGGGGAGCTGTTTTTT.

CDR3 nucleotides: TGTGCCAGCAGCCAAGGTCCTCCCCCCGAGCTGTTTTTT. Its translation is CASSQGPPPELFF. The chain employs TRBV3-1 (or the pseudogene TRBV3-2) and TRBJ2-2, with no clear D. CDR1 LGHDT and CDR2 YNNKEL come from the germline V gene (reference sequence). This CDR3 comprises 13 residues. V gave up 1 base and J gave up 11 bases, with 11 bases separating them.

Many counts were recorded for this clone. This chain uses TRBV7-6 with TRBJ2-2; 8 bases fit TRBD2. The germline CDR1 and CDR2 sequences are SGHVS and FNYEAQ. The CDR3 runs 16 residues. V was pared by 0 bases and J by 2 bases, with 2 bases of the junction left unmatched. CDR3 sequence (DNA): TGTGCCAGCAGCTTAGCCAGCGGGGGTAACACCGGGGAGCTGTTTTTT. Residues: CASSLASGGNTGELFF.

The chain employs TRBV10-3 and TRBJ1-5; D gene uncertain. The CDR3 has 15 amino acids. The V end was cut by 0 bases, the J end by 1 base, with 7 bases between. Per the germline V gene, CDR1 is ENHRY and CDR2 is SYGVKD. CDR3 nucleotides: TGTGCCATCAGTGAGTCGTTAGCAAGCAATCAGCCCCAGCATTTT. As protein: CAISESLASNQPQHF.